One and the same sample provided the 23 T cell receptor beta chains below, sequenced in a study of blood T cells in healthy people across ages (dated by TCRdb to 2015 to 2017). The library was built by means of 5' RACE. This sample was sequenced with an Illumina HiSeq 2500. A second PCR of roughly 6 to 11 cycles was run with a J-beta primer mix and a sample-barcoded 5' primer. TCRdb cleaned the public reads at Q25 with fastp, built clones with MiXCR and kept in-frame beta chains. Each CDR3 protein gets just one entry, which takes the most common genes and DNA from the rows behind it. The sample table shows 1.5 million to 2 million distinct CDR3 sequences, and over 25% are seen once. The ten most abundant clones make up roughly 8.2% of the sample. The material sequenced was blood. These receptors all come from a woman in her 30s in good health.

The V and J genes are TRBV7-6 and TRBJ2-7, with D possibly matching TRBD2 (6 bases). V dropped 5 bases and J dropped 9 bases, with 20 bases sitting between them. CDR1 is SGHVS and CDR2 is FNYEAQ in the germline V gene. The CDR3 extends over 14 amino acids. This CDR3 reads CASSVRPGLNGQYF. The CDR3 nucleotides are TGTGCCAGCAGCGTGCGGCCGGGACTCAACGGGCAGTACTTC.

The V and J genes are TRBV30 and TRBJ1-1; 8 bases are a match to TRBD1. The CDR3 spans 14 residues. The J segment lost 6 bases and the V segment lost 3 bases, leaving 9 bases of the junction unmatched. Germline V gene sequence: CDR1 GTSNPN, CDR2 SVGIG (reference sequence). The CDR3 DNA reads as TGTGCCTGGAGAACCCAGGGGGCTTGGGCTGAAGCTTTCTTT. Residues: CAWRTQGAWAEAFF.

This clonotype was counted only a few times. The chain is built from TRBV29-1 and TRBJ2-1, with 8 bases lining up with TRBD2. The CDR3 runs 11 residues. With 7 bases clipped from V and 10 bases from J, the junction kept 6 bases outside the gene matches. Germline lookup yields CDR1 SQVTM and CDR2 ANQGSEA. CDR3 loop: CSAHRGGEQFF. Here the CDR3 DNA reads TGCAGCGCCCATCGGGGGGGCGAGCAGTTCTTC.

In its sample, this clonotype was seen a few times. The chain joins TRBV20-1 to TRBJ2-3; no reliable D call. The CDR3 totals 13 residues. V was shortened by 0 bases and J by 2 bases, with 6 bases between the two germline ends. Germline assignment: CDR1 DFQATT and CDR2 SNEGSKA (reference sequence). The CDR3 region has the DNA TGCAGTGCTAGAGATTCCTCCACAGATACGCAGTATTTT. Amino acids: CSARDSSTDTQYF.

This clonotype was observed a few times. J is TRBJ1-2 and V is TRBV5-1; D is possibly TRBD1 (5 bases). From germline, CDR1 is SGHRS and CDR2 YFSETQ. The CDR3 length is 14 residues. The V end was cut by 4 bases, the J end by 7 bases, with 17 bases between. CDR3 sequence: CASSPSGRVAGYTF. The CDR3 nucleotides are TGCGCCAGCAGCCCTTCAGGGAGGGTAGCTGGCTACACCTTC. The complete variable domain, with remaining parts taken from reference TRBV5-1 and TRBJ1-2, reads KAGVTQTPRYLIKTRGQQVTLSCSPISGHRSVSWYQQTPGQGLQFLFEYFSETQRNKGNFPGRFSGRQFSNSRSEMNVSTLELGDSALYLCASSPSGRVAGYTFGSGTRLTVV.

Comments on this clonotype: A much bigger clone sits one base away, suggesting this may be a read error. The chain employs TRBV29-1 and TRBJ2-1; D is possibly TRBD1 (5 bases). V dropped 5 bases and J dropped 13 bases, with 21 bases sitting between them. Germline V gene sequence: CDR1 SQVTM, CDR2 ANQGSEA. The CDR3 runs to 13 residues. The CDR3 reads CSVQKDTQETQFF. The CDR3 DNA follows: TGCAGCGTTCAAAAGGACACCCAAGAGACCCAGTTCTTC.

The V call is TRBV6-5, the J call TRBJ1-6, with 7 bases lining up with TRBD1. V shed 9 bases, J shed 7 bases, and the junction held 6 bases outside the gene matches. The CDR3 loop spans 13 amino acids. Germline V lookup: CDR1 MNHEY, CDR2 SVGAGI. The CDR3 DNA reads as TGTGCCAGTGGGCGGGGACAGAATTCACCCCTCCACTTT. Protein: CASGRGQNSPLHF.

About this clonotype: The junction departs from the called germline gene at one end, perhaps through a read error. V usage is TRBV6-2 or TRBV6-3 and J usage is TRBJ2-1; D possibly corresponds to TRBD2 (5 bases). Per germline, CDR1 MNHEY and CDR2 SVGEGT. This CDR3 region has 15 residues. The CDR3 loop is CVSSYRGLARDEQFF. The CDR3 bases are TGTGTCAGCAGTTACCGGGGTCTAGCTAGGGATGAGCAGTTCTTC.

The rearrangement links TRBV7-9 to TRBJ1-5; 8 bases match TRBD1. The CDR3 consists of 16 residues. Germline CDR1 and CDR2: SEHNR and FQNEAQ (reference sequence). The V and J ends lost 7 bases and 0 bases, in that order; junction bases with no gene match: 8. In DNA form, the CDR3 reads TGTGCCAGCACCCGGACAGGGAAGCCTAGCAATCAGCCCCAGCATTTT. Encoded protein: CASTRTGKPSNQPQHF.

The chain employs TRBV29-1 and TRBJ2-3; D not resolved. V lost 7 bases to trimming and J lost 2 bases, with 10 bases between them. This CDR3 is built from 12 residues. Germline CDR1 is SQVTM and CDR2 is ANQGSEA. CDR3 residues: CSASQTTDTQYF. The DNA of the CDR3 is TGCAGCGCAAGCCAGACCACAGATACGCAGTATTTT.

This clonotype was counted at least ten times. The chain couples TRBV7-2 to TRBJ2-5; D not certain. Germline CDR1 is SGHTA and CDR2 is FQGNSA. The CDR3 has 13 amino acids. V was cut by 3 bases and J by 1 base, with 6 bases left in between. This chain's CDR3 is CASSFAIQETQYF. The CDR3 DNA reads TGTGCCAGCAGCTTCGCTATCCAAGAGACCCAGTACTTC.

There are many counts of this clonotype. J is TRBJ2-7 and V is TRBV20-1; 7 nucleotides align to TRBD1. In germline, CDR1 is DFQATT, CDR2 SNEGSKA (reference sequence). The trim removed 2 bases at V and 4 bases at J, leaving 5 bases unmatched. The CDR3 consists of 13 residues. CDR3 amino acids: CSARKGARYEQYF. The CDR3 DNA is TGCAGTGCTAGAAAGGGGGCAAGGTACGAGCAGTACTTC.

As regards this clonotype: Compared with germline, one end of the junction differs, possibly owing to a read error. The chain combines TRBV4-1 with TRBJ1-4; D is unclear. This CDR3 has 12 residues. Germline V gene data show CDR1 as MGHRA and CDR2 as YSYEKL. The CDR3 sequence is CANSSKKEKLFF. The CDR3 DNA reads TGCGCCAACAGCTCGAAGAAGGAAAAACTGTTTTTT.

This clonotype was counted a few times. This chain joins TRBV7-2 and TRBJ2-7; D is unresolved. CDR3 length: 15 amino acids. V was cut by 1 base and J by 0 bases, with 10 bases left in between. CDR1 is SGHTA, CDR2 FQGNSA, per germline. CDR3 nucleotides: TGTGCCAGCAGCTTAGGGTATGGCCTCTCCTACGAGCAGTACTTC. It translates to CASSLGYGLSYEQYF.

The CDR3 DNA reads as TGCGCCAGCAGCATCGGGACAGCTATAGCTAACTATGGCTACACCTTC. Encoded protein: CASSIGTAIANYGYTF. This chain uses TRBV5-1 with TRBJ1-2; 7 bases align to TRBD1. Looked up from germline, CDR1 is SGHRS and CDR2 is YFSETQ. V lost 4 bases to trimming and J lost 0 bases; unmatched junction nucleotides: 9. CDR3 length equals 16 residues.

This clonotype was recorded a few times. The gene calls are TRBV12-3 or TRBV12-4 and TRBJ2-1; 14 bases align to TRBD2. The CDR3 extends over 18 amino acids. The trim removed 6 bases at V and 0 bases at J, leaving 7 bases unmatched. The CDR3 sequence: CASRGTSGSHRSYNEQFF. CDR3 nucleotides: TGTGCCAGCAGGGGGACTAGCGGGAGCCACCGCTCCTACAATGAGCAGTTCTTC.

CDR3 sequence: CASSRGDSQPYREQFF. In DNA form, the CDR3 reads TGTGCCAGTAGCCGGGGGGACTCCCAACCATATCGCGAGCAGTTCTTC. V and J are TRBV19 and TRBJ2-1, with 7 bases fitting TRBD2. Trimming at V came to 6 bases and at J to 10 bases, leaving 18 bases not matched to a gene. Germline V gene sequence: CDR1 LNHDA, CDR2 SQIVND (reference sequence). The CDR3 loop spans 16 amino acids.

This clonotype has a handful of counts. The chain carries TRBV27 and TRBJ1-2; 10 bases are a match to TRBD1. This CDR3 region has 15 residues. Germline loops: CDR1 MNHEY, CDR2 SMNVEV (reference sequence). V lost 1 base, J lost 3 bases, and 2 bases stayed unmatched. The CDR3 region is CASSLLGTGDYGYTF. In DNA form, the CDR3 reads TGTGCCAGCAGTTTATTAGGGACAGGGGACTATGGCTACACCTTC.

CDR3: CASSTSRSGANVLTF. CDR3 bases: TGCGCCAGCAGCACCTCCCGATCTGGGGCCAACGTCCTGACTTTC. V and J are TRBV5-1 and TRBJ2-6; the D is unclear. This CDR3 spans 15 amino acids. Per germline, CDR1 SGHRS and CDR2 YFSETQ. Trimming shortened V by 4 bases and J by 1 base, and 9 bases separated the two germline ends. The full variable domain, in which reference TRBV5-1 and TRBJ2-6 provide the parts outside the CDR3, is KAGVTQTPRYLIKTRGQQVTLSCSPISGHRSVSWYQQTPGQGLQFLFEYFSETQRNKGNFPGRFSGRQFSNSRSEMNVSTLELGDSALYLCASSTSRSGANVLTFGAGSRLTVL.

This clonotype has a handful of counts. This chain's CDR3 is CASSFQGASPYEQYF. The CDR3 region has the DNA TGTGCCAGCAGCTTTCAGGGGGCGTCCCCCTACGAGCAGTACTTC. The J gene is TRBJ2-7, the V gene TRBV11-2, with 8 bases fitting TRBD1. The V and J ends lost 3 bases and 2 bases, in that order; junction bases with no gene match: 6. Germline assignment: CDR1 SGHAT and CDR2 FQNNGV. The CDR3 consists of 15 residues.

There are many counts of this clonotype. The chain has TRBV11-2 and TRBJ2-5; D is ambiguous. Looked up from germline, CDR1 is SGHAT and CDR2 is FQNNGV. Trimming cost V 1 base and J 11 bases, with 17 bases left between them. The CDR3 has 14 residues. In nucleotides, the CDR3 is TGTGCCAGCAGCTTAGGGGTTACGCTTTCTGGGCAGTACTTC. Its translation is CASSLGVTLSGQYF.

This clonotype was counted only a few times. The chain joins TRBV3-1 to TRBJ2-3, with TRBD2 matching 9 bases. Trimming at V came to 1 base and at J to 2 bases, leaving 10 bases not matched to a gene. Germline V gene lookup returns CDR1 LGHDT and CDR2 YNNKEL (reference sequence). The CDR3 is made up of 18 amino acids. CDR3 loop: CASSQGIAGGLLTDTQYF. The DNA of the CDR3 is TGTGCCAGCAGCCAAGGCATTGCGGGGGGGCTTCTCACAGATACGCAGTATTTT.

This clonotype was detected many times. The chain has TRBV28 and TRBJ2-7, with 10 bases that match TRBD1. With V trimmed by 2 bases and J by 4 bases, 5 bases remained unmatched. The CDR3 extends over 15 amino acids. CDR1 is MDHEN and CDR2 is SYDVKM in the germline V gene. CDR3 bases: TGTGCCAGCAGTTTAGTTGGACAGGGGGGATACGAGCAGTACTTC. Translation: CASSLVGQGGYEQYF.